This T cell receptor (beta chain) was found in a study of blood T cells in healthy people across ages. Primed by a sample-barcoded 5' primer and a J-beta primer mix, a second PCR proceeded for about 6 to 12 cycles. TCRdb redid the calling of the 5' RACE reads with MiXCR, one entry per CDR3 protein. The sample includes roughly 640,000 distinct CDR3 sequences, approximately 30% of them seen just once. Deletions cut 0 bases from V and 1 base from J, with 9 bases between. Germline CDR1 reads ENHRY; CDR2 reads SYGVKD. The CDR3 length is 15 residues. The rearrangement links TRBV10-3 to TRBJ1-1, with TRBD1 as a possible D gene (6 bases). Sequencing was performed on blood. This TCR came from an elderly woman in good health. The CDR3 loop reads CAISESQQGNTEAFF. In DNA, the CDR3 is TGTGCCATCAGTGAGTCTCAACAGGGGAACACTGAAGCTTTCTTT.